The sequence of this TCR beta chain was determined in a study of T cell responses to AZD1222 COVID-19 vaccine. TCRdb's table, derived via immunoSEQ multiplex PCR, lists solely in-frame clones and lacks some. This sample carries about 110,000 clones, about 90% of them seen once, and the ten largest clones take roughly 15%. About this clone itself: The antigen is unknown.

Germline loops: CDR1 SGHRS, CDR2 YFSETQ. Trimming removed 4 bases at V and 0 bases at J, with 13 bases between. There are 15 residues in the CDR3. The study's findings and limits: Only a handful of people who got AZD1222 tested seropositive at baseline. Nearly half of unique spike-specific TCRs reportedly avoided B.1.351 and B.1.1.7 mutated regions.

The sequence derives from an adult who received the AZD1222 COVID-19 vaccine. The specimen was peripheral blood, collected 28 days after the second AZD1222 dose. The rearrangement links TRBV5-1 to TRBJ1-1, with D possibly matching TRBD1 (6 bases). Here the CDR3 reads CASSPYRELNTEAFF. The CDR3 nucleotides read TGCGCCAGCAGCCCGTACAGGGAGCTGAACACTGAAGCTTTCTTT.